The sequence of this T cell receptor beta chain was determined in a study of blood T cell repertoires in COVID-19. Across the whole study: Samples came from the United States, Italy and Spain, spanning acute and convalescent COVID-19. Sources were T cells, B-cell-depleted T cells, or PBMCs; the material itself was cDNA or gDNA.

The V and J ends lost 4 bases and 5 bases respectively, with 9 bases between them. In germline, CDR1 is SGHVS, CDR2 FNYEAQ. The CDR3 spans 12 residues. How the authors handled the data: Estimates of nucleated cell counts were drawn from the amplification of reference gene primers. Clones were sequenced by immunoSEQ multiplex PCR, and TCRdb holds only the in-frame ones, with some missing. V and J calls and clone size follow that table, whereas D and trimming were derived from the DNA. This sample has 40,000 to 50,000 clones, with approximately 85% found just once. The receptor comes from a human donor in a cohort sampled during active COVID-19. The sequenced material came from peripheral blood. The chain couples TRBV7-6 to TRBJ2-7, with D perhaps matching TRBD1 (6 bases). In DNA form, the CDR3 reads TGTGCCAGCAGCTACAGGGAAAACGAGCAGTACTTC. The encoded protein is CASSYRENEQYF.